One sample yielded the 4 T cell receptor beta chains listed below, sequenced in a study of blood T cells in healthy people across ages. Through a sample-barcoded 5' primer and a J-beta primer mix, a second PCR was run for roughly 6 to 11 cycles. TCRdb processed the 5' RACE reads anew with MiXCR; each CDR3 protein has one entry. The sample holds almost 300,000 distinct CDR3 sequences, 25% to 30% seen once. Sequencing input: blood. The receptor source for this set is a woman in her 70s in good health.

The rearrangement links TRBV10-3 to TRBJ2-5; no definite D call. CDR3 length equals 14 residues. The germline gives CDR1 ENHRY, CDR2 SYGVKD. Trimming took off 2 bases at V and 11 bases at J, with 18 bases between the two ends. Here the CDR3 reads CAISEPSKGPVQYF. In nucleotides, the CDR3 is TGTGCCATCAGTGAGCCAAGTAAGGGTCCTGTGCAGTACTTC.

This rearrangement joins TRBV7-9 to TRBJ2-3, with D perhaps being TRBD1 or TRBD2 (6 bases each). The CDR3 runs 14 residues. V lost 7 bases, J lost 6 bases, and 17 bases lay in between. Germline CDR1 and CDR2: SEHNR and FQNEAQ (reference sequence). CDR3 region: CASIGGYERDTQYF. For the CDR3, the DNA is TGTGCCAGCATCGGGGGCTACGAGAGGGATACGCAGTATTTT. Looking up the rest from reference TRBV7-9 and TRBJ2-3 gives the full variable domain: DTGVSQNPRHKITKRGQNVTFRCDPISEHNRLYWYRQTLGQGPEFLTYFQNEAQLEKSRLLSDRFSAERPKGSFSTLEIQRTEQGDSAMYLCASIGGYERDTQYFGPGTRLTVL.

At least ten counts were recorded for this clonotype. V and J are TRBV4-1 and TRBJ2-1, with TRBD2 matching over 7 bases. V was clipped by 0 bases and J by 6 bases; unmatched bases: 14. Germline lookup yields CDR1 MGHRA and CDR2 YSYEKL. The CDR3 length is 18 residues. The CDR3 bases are TGCGCCAGCAGCCAAGATCCCGGGGAGGGAGGGGTAAGCAATGAGCAGTTCTTC. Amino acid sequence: CASSQDPGEGGVSNEQFF.

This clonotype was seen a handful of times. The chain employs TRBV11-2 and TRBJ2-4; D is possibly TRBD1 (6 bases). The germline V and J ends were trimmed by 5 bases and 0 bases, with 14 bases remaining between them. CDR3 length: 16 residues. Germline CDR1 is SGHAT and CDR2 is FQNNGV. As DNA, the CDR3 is TGTGCCAGCAGCACATACAGGGAACTAGCCAAAAACATTCAGTACTTC. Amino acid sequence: CASSTYRELAKNIQYF.